This T cell receptor (beta chain) was profiled in a study of shared clonotypes between healthy human individuals. Study results and caveats: Non-shared clonotypes showed lower generation probabilities than clonotypes common to all four donors.

The CDR3 consists of 16 residues. With 1 base removed from V and 0 bases from J, the gap between germline ends came to 14 bases. Per germline, CDR1 SGHKS and CDR2 YYEKEE (reference sequence). A word on this clone: Its specificity is not known.

Using immunoSEQ multiplex PCR, the repertoire was profiled, and TCRdb retains in-frame clones only, with some absent. Of some 2.4 million clones detected, 93% appear once; the ten largest clones hold about 0.38%. The sequence derives from a man aged 18 to 35 in good health. Some clones in this sample may be carry-over from other donors' samples. Sequences were obtained from naive CD4+ T cells from PBMCs. Regarding subset: CD45RA+ positively selected. The chain has TRBV5-5 and TRBJ2-7; no definite D call. This CDR3 reads CASSLLTTQSSYEQYF. In DNA, the CDR3 is TGTGCCAGCAGCTTGCTTACCACTCAGAGCTCCTACGAGCAGTACTTC.